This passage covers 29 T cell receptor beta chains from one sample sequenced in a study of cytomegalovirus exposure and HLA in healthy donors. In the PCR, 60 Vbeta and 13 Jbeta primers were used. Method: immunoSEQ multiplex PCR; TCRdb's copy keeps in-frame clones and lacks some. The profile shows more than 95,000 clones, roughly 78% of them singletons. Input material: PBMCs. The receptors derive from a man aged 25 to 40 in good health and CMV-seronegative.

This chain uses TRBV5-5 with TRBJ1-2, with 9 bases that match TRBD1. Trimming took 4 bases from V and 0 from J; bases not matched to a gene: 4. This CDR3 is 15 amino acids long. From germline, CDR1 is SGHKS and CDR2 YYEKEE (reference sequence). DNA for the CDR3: TGTGCCAGCAGCCCCGGGACAGGGCCTAACTATGGCTACACCTTC. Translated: CASSPGTGPNYGYTF.

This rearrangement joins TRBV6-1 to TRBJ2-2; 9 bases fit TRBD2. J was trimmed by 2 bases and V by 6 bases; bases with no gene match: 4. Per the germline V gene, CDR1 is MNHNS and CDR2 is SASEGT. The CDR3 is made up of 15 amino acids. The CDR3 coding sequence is TGTGCCAGCAGCGTAGCGGGGGCAAACACCGGGGAGCTGTTTTTT. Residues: CASSVAGANTGELFF.

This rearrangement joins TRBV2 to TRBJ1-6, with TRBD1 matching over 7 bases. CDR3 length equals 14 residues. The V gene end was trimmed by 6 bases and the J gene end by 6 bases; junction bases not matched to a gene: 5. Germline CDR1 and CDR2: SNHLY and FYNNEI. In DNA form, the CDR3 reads TGTGCCAGCAGCGGGGACAGTGTTAATTCACCCCTCCACTTT. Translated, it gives CASSGDSVNSPLHF.

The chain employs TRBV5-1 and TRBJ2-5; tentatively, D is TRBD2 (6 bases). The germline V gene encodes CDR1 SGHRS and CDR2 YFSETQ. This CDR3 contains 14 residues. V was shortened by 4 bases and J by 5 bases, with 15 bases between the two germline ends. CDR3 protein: CASSLSTSSETQYF. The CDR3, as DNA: TGCGCCAGCAGCCTATCGACTAGTTCGGAGACCCAGTACTTC.

The CDR3 region is CASSLGGTANYGYTF. The CDR3 nucleotides read TGTGCCAGCAGTTTGGGAGGTACAGCTAACTATGGCTACACCTTC. The chain joins TRBV28 to TRBJ1-2; D gene uncertain. The germline CDR1 and CDR2 sequences are MDHEN and SYDVKM. The CDR3 is made up of 15 amino acids. V gave up 3 bases and J gave up 0 bases, with 11 bases separating them.

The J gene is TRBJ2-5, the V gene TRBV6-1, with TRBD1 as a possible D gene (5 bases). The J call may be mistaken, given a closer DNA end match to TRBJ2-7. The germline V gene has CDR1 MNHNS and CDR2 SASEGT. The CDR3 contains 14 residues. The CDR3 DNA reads TGTGCCAGCAGTGAAAGGGGTATAGCCTACGAGCAGTACTTC. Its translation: CASSERGIAYEQYF.

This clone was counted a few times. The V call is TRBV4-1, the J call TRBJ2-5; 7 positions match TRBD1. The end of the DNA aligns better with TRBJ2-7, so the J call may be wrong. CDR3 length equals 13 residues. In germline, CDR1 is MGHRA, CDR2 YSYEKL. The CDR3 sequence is CASSRQGLYEQYF. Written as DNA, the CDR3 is TGCGCCAGCAGCCGACAGGGTTTGTACGAGCAGTACTTC.

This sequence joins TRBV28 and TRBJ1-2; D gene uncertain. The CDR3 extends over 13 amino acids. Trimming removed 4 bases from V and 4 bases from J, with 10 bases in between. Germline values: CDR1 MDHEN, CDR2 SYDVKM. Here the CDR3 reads CASSSGGGYGYTF. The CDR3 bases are TGTGCCAGCAGTTCAGGAGGTGGCTATGGCTACACCTTC.

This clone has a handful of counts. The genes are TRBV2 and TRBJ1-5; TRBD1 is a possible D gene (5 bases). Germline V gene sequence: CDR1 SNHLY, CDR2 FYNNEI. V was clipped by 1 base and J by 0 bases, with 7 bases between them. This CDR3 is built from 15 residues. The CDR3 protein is CASSEETDSNQPQHF. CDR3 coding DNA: TGTGCCAGCAGTGAAGAGACAGATAGCAATCAGCCCCAGCATTTT.

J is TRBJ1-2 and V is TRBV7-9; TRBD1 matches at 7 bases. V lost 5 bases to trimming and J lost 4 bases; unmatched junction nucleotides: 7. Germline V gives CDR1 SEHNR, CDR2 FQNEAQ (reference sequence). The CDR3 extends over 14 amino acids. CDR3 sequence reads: CASSRDSRIYGYTF. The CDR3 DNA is TGTGCCAGCAGCCGGGACAGTCGAATCTATGGCTACACCTTC.

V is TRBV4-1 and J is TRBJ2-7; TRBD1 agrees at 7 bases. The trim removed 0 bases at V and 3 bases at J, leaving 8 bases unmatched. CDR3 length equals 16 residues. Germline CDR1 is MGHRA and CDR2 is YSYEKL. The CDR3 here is CASSQDQDRSFYEQYF. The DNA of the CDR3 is TGCGCCAGCAGCCAAGATCAGGACAGGAGTTTCTACGAGCAGTACTTC.

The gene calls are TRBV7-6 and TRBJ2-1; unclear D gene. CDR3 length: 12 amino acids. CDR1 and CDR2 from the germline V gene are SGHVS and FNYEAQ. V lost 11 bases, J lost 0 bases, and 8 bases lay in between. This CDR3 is CAAWSSYNEQFF. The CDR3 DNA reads TGTGCCGCCTGGAGCTCCTACAATGAGCAGTTCTTC.

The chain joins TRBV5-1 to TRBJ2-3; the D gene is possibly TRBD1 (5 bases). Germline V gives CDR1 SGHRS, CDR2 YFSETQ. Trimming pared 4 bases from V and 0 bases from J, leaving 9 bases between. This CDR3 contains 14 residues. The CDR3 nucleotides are TGCGCCAGCAGCCAGGGCTTGAGCACAGATACGCAGTATTTT. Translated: CASSQGLSTDTQYF.

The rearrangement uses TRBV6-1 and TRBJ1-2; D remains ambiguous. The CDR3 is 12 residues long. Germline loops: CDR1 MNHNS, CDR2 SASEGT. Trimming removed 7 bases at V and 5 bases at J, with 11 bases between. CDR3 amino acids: CASTVFGYGYTF. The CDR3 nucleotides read TGTGCCAGCACTGTATTCGGGTATGGCTACACCTTC.

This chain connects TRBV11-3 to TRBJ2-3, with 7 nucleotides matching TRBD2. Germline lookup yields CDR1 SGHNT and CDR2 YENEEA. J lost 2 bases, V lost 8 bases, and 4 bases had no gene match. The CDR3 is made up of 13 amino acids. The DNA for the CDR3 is TGTGCCAGCGGGGGGGATTCCACAGATACGCAGTATTTT. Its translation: CASGGDSTDTQYF.

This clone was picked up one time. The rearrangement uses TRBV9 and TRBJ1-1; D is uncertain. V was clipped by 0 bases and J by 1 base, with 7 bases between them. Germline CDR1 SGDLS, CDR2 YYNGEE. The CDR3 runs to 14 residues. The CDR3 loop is CASSVGSGNTEAFF. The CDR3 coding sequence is TGTGCCAGCAGCGTAGGGTCAGGGAACACTGAAGCTTTCTTT.

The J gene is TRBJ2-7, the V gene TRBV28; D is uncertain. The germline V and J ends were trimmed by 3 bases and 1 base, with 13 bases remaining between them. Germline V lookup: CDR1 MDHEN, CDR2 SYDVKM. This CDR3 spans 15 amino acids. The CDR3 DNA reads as TGTGCCAGCAGTTTGAGGAGACGGGTATCCTACGAGCAGTACTTC. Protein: CASSLRRRVSYEQYF.

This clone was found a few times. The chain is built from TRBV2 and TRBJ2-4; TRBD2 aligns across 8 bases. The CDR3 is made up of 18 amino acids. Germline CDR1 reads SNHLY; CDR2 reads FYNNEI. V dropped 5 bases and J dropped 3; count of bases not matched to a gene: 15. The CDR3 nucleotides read TGTGCCAGCAGTTGGGGTTGGACGGGGGGGGAAGACAAAAACATTCAGTACTTC. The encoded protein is CASSWGWTGGEDKNIQYF.

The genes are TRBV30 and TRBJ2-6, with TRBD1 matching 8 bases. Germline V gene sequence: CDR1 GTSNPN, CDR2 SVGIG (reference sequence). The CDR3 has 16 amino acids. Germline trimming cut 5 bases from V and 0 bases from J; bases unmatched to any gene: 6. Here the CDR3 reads CAWQGASFSGANVLTF. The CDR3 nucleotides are TGTGCCTGGCAGGGGGCTTCTTTCTCTGGGGCCAACGTCCTGACTTTC.

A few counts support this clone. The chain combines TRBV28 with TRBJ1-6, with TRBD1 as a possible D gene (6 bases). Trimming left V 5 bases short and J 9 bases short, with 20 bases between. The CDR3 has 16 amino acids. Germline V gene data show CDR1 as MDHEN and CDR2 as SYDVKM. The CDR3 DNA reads TGTGCCAGCAGTATTAATACAGGGTTTATGCGTTCACCCCTCCACTTT. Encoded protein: CASSINTGFMRSPLHF.

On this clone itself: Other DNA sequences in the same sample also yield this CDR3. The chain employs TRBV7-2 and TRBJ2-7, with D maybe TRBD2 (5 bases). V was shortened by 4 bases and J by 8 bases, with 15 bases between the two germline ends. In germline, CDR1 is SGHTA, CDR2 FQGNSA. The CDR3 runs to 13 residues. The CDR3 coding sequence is TGTGCCAGCAGCTCCGCTACGACGGGGAAGCAGTACTTC. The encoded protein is CASSSATTGKQYF.

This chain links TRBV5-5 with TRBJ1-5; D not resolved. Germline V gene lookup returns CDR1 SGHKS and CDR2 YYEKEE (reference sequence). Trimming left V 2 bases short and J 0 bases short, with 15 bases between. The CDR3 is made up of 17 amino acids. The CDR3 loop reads CASSLILRSYSNQPQHF. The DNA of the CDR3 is TGTGCCAGCAGCTTAATCCTGAGAAGCTATAGCAATCAGCCCCAGCATTTT.

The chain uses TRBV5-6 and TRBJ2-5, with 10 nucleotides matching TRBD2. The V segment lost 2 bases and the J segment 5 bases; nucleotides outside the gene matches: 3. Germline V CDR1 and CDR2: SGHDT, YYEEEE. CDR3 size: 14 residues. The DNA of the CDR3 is TGTGCCAGCAGCTTTCCACTAGCGGGGGAGACCCAGTACTTC. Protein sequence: CASSFPLAGETQYF.

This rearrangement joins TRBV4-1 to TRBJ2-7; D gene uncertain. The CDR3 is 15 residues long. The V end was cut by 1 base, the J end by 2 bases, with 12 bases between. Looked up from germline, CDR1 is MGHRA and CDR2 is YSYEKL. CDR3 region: CASSQVLSGPYEQYF. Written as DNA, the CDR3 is TGCGCCAGCAGCCAAGTACTTTCCGGTCCCTACGAGCAGTACTTC.

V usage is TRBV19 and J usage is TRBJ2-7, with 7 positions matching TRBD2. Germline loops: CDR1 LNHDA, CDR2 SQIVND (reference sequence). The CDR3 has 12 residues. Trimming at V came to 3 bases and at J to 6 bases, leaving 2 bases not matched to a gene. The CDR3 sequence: CASSMGGGEQYF. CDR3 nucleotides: TGTGCCAGTAGTATGGGGGGGGGCGAGCAGTACTTC.

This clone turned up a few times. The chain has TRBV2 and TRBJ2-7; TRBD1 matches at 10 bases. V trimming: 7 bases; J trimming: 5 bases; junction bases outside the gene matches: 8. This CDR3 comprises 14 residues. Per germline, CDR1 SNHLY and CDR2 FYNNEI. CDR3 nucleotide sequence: TGTGCCAGCACCCGGACAGGGGGACCCCACGAGCAGTACTTC. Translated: CASTRTGGPHEQYF.

CDR3 in amino acids: CASVWDRGTYEQYF. The CDR3 bases are TGTGCCAGCGTTTGGGACAGGGGCACCTACGAGCAGTACTTC. J is TRBJ2-7 and V is TRBV2; TRBD1 matches 10 bases. The V gene's germline CDR1 is SNHLY and CDR2 FYNNEI. V trimming: 8 bases; J trimming: 2 bases; junction bases outside the gene matches: 6. CDR3 size: 14 residues.

Here the CDR3 reads CAISEDSVWEQYF. The CDR3 bases are TGTGCCATCAGTGAGGACAGCGTCTGGGAGCAGTACTTC. This chain uses TRBV10-3 with TRBJ2-7, with D perhaps matching TRBD1 (5 bases). This CDR3 is 13 amino acids long. V lost 2 bases to trimming and J lost 7 bases, with 12 bases between them. In germline, CDR1 is ENHRY, CDR2 SYGVKD.

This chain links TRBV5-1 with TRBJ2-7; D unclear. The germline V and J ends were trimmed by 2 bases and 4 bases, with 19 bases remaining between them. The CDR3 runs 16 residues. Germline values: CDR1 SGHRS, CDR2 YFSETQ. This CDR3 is CASSFYPTAVKYEQYF. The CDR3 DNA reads TGCGCCAGCAGCTTCTACCCGACTGCTGTGAAATACGAGCAGTACTTC.